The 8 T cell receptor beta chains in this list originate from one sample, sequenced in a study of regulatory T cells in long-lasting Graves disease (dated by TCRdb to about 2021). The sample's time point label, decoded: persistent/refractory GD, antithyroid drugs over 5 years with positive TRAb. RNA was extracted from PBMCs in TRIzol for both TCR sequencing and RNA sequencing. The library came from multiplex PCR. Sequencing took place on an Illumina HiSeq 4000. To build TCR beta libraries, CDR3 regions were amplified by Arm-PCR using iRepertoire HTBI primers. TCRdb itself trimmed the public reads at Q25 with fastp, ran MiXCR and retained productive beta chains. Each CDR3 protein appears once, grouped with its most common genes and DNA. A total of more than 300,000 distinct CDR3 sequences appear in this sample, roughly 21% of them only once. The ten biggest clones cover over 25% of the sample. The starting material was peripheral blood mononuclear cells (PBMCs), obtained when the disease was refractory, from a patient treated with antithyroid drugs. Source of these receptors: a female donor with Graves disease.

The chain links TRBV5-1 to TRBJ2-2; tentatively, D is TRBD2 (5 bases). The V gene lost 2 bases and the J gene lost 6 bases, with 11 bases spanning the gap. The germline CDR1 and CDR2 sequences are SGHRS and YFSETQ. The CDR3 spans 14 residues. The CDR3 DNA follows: TGCGCCAGCAGCTTCTCCGGAGGTCCCGGGGAGCTGTTTTTT. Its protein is CASSFSGGPGELFF.

The CDR3 loop is CASSRYRTGFDEQYF. The CDR3 coding sequence is TGCGCCAGCAGCCGGTATCGGACAGGGTTCGACGAGCAGTACTTC. This chain links TRBV4-3 with TRBJ2-7; the match to TRBD1 covers 8 bases. The germline V gene encodes CDR1 LGHNA and CDR2 YSLEER. The length of the CDR3 is 15 residues. V trimming: 4 bases; J trimming: 5 bases; junction bases outside the gene matches: 10.

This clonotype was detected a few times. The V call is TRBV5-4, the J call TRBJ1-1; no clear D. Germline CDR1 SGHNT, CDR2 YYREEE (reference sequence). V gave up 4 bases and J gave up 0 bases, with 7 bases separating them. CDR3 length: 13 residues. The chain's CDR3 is CASSTDLNTEAFF. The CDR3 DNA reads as TGTGCCAGCAGCACCGACTTGAACACTGAAGCTTTCTTT.

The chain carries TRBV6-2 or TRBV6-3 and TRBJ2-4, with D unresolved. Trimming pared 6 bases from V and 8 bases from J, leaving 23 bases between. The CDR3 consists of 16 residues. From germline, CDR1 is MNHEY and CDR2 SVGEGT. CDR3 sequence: CASRPRAIRIGDIQYF. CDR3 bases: TGTGCCAGCAGACCCCGCGCGATTAGGATTGGAGACATTCAGTACTTC.

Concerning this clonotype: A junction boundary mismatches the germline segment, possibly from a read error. In DNA, the CDR3 is TGCGCCAGCAGCGGCGCACCCCGGGACACAATTTCTTTCGATGGCTGCACCTTC. It specifies CASSGAPRDTISFDGCTF. This chain uses TRBV5-1 with TRBJ1-2; D is perhaps TRBD1 (6 bases). In germline, CDR1 is SGHRS, CDR2 YFSETQ. This CDR3 region has 18 residues.

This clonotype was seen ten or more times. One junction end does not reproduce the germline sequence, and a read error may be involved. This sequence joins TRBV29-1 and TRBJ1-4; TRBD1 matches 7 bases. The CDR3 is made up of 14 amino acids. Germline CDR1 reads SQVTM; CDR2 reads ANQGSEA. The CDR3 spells CSVEGTGDNEKLFF. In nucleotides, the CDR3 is TGCAGCGTGGAAGGAACAGGGGACAATGAAAAACTGTTTTTT.

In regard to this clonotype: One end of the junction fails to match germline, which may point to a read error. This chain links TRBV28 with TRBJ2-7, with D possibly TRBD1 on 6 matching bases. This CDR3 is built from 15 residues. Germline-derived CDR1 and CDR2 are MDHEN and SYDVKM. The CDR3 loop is CASSQGTGSPYEQYF. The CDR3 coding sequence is TGCGCCAGCAGCCAGGGGACCGGTTCACCCTACGAGCAGTACTTC.

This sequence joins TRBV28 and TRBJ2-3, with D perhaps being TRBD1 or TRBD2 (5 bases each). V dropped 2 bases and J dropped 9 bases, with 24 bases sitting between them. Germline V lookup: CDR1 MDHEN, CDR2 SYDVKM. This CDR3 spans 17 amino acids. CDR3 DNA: TGTGCCAGCAGTTTAAACGCGGCGGTGGGGGACCATCTAACGCAGTATTTT. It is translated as CASSLNAAVGDHLTQYF.